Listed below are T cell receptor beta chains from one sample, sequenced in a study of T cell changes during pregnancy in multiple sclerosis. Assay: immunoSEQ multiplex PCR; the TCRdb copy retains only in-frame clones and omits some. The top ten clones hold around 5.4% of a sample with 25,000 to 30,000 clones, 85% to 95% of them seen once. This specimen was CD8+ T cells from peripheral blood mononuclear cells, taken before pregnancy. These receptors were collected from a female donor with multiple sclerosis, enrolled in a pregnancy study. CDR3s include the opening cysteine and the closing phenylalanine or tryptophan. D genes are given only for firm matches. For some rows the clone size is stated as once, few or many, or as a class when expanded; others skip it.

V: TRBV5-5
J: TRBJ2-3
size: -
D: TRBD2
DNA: TGTGCCAGCAGCGCCGAACGGGGGGGGAAGACAGATACGCAGTATTTT
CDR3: CASSAERGGKTDTQYF

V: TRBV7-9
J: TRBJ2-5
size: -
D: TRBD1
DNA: TGTGCCAGCAGCCCCAGACAGGGGCGGGAGACCCAGTACTTC
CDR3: CASSPRQGRETQYF

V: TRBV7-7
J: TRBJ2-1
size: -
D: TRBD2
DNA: TGTGCCAGCAGCCAAGGACTAGCGGGAGGGGGCAATGAGCAGTTCTTC
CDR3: CASSQGLAGGGNEQFF

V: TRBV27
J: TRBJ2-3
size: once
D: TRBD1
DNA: TGTGCCAGCAGTTTACTCACAGGGGGGACAGATACGCAGTATTTT
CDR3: CASSLLTGGTDTQYF

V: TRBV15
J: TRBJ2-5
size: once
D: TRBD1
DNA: TGTGCCACCAGCAGAGATCCTGACAGGGGGCAGGAGACCCAGTACTTC
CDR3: CATSRDPDRGQETQYF

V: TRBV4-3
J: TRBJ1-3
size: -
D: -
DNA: TGCGCCAGCAGCCAAGGCTACCACTCTGGAAACACCATATATTTT
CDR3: CASSQGYHSGNTIYF

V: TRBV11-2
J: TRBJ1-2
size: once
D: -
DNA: TGTGCCAGCCCCCACGAGGATGGCTACACCTTC
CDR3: CASPHEDGYTF

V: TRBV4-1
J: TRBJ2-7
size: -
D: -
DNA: TGCGCCAGCAGCCAGCCTTCAGGGGACTACGAGCAGTACTTC
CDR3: CASSQPSGDYEQYF

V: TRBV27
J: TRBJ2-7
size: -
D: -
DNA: TGTGCCAGCAGTCGCTCCGACAGCTCCTACGAGCAGTACTTC
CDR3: CASSRSDSSYEQYF

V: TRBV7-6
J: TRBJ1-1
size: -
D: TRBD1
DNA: TGTGCCAGCAGCTTAGAGGGGGCTAGGACTGAAGCTTTCTTT
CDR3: CASSLEGARTEAFF

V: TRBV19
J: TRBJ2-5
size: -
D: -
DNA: TGTGCCAGTGGCCCCTCAGGGGAAACCCAGTACTTC
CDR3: CASGPSGETQYF

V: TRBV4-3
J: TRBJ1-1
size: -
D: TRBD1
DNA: TGCGCCAGCAGCCAAGATAGCAGACAGGGTTTTAACACTGAAGCTTTCTTT
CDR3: CASSQDSRQGFNTEAFF

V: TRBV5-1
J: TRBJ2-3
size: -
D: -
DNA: TGCGCCAGCTTTCCCCACAGCGGCCTCACAGATACGCAGTATTTT
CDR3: CASFPHSGLTDTQYF

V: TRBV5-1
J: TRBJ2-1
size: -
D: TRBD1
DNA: TGCGCCAGCAGCTTACCGGGACAGGAGACCAAGTTCTTC
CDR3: CASSLPGQETKFF

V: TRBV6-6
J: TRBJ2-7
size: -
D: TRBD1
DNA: TGTGCCAGCCATTCCGGGACAGGGTCCTACGAGCAGTACTTC
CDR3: CASHSGTGSYEQYF

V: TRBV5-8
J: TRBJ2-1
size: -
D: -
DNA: TGTGCCAGCAGCTTTTTAGCGGCCCTATACAATGAGCAGTTCTTC
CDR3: CASSFLAALYNEQFF

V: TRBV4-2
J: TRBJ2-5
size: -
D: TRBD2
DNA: TGTGCCAGCAGCCAAGAGAGGAACGGGGGGGCAGAGACCCAGTACTTC
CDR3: CASSQERNGGAETQYF

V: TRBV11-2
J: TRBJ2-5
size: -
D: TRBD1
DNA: TGTGCCAGCAGCTCCACGAGGGGGCCGAAGACCCAGTACTTC
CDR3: CASSSTRGPKTQYF

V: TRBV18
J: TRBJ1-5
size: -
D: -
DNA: TGTGCCAGCTCACCTGACAGGAATCAGCCCCAGCATTTT
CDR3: CASSPDRNQPQHF

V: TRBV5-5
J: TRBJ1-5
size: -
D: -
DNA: TGTGCCAGCAGCTTGGGGCAGTATAGCAATCAGCCCCAGCATTTT
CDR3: CASSLGQYSNQPQHF

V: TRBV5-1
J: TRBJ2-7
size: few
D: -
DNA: TGCGCCAGCAGCTTTAACAGCTTGAACGAGCAGTACTTC
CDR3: CASSFNSLNEQYF

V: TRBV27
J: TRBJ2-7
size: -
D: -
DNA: TGTGCCAGCAGTTTAACCTCGGCAGGGGCCTACGAGCAGTACTTC
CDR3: CASSLTSAGAYEQYF

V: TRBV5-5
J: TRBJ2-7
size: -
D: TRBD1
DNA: TGTGCCAGCAGCCGTGACAGGGTTTTAGAGCAGTACTTC
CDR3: CASSRDRVLEQYF

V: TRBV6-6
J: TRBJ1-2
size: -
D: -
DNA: TGTGCCAGCAGTTACGAGGGAGCGATCGGTGGCTACACCTTC
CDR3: CASSYEGAIGGYTF

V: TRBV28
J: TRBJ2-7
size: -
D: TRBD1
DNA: TGTGCCAGCAGTCCGGACAGGGTCGAGCAGTACTTC
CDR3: CASSPDRVEQYF

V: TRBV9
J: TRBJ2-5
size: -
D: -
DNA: TGTGCCAGCAGCGCGAGGGAAGAGACCCAGTACTTC
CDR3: CASSAREETQYF

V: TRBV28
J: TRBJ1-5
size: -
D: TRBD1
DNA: TGTGCCAGCAGCCGAGACAGGGGGCTCGATCAGCCCCAGCATTTT
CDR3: CASSRDRGLDQPQHF

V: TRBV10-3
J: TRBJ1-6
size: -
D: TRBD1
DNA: TGTGCCACCCTGGGACAGGGGTATAATTCACCCCTCCACTTT
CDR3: CATLGQGYNSPLHF

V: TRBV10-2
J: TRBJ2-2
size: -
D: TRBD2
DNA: TGCGCCAGCAGTGAGTCAACGGGAGGAGGGACCGGGGAGCTGTTTTTT
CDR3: CASSESTGGGTGELFF

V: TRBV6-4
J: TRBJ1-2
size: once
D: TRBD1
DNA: TGTGCCAGCAGTGCCGGGACAGGTGAGGTTGGCTACACCTTC
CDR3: CASSAGTGEVGYTF

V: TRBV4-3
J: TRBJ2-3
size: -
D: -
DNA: TGCGCCAGCAGCTACGGGGGGCCCGATACGCAGTATTTT
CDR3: CASSYGGPDTQYF

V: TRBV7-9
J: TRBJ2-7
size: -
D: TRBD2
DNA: TGTGCCAGCAGCCCAGAGGCTAGCGGGAGCTACGAGCAGTACTTC
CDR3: CASSPEASGSYEQYF

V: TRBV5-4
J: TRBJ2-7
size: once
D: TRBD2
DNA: TGTGCCAGCAGCTTGGGCGTAGCGGGGGAAGCTACGAAGCAGTACTTC
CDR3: CASSLGVAGEATKQYF

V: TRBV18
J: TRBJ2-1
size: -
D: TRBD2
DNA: TGTGCCAGCTCAACCGGGGGGGGCGATGAGCAGTTCTTC
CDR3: CASSTGGGDEQFF

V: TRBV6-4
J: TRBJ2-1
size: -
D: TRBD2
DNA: TGTGCCAGCAGTGACGTCGCGGGAGGGCCGTGGGAGCAGTTCTTC
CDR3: CASSDVAGGPWEQFF

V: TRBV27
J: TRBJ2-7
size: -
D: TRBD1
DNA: TGTGCCAGCAGTTTACTCCGGACAGGGTCCTACGAGCAGTACTTC
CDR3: CASSLLRTGSYEQYF

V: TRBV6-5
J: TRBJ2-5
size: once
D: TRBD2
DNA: TGTGCCAGCAGTTTTAGCGGGGGGACCCAAGAGACCCAGTACTTC
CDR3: CASSFSGGTQETQYF

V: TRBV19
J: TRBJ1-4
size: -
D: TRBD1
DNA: TGTGCCAGTAGTAGAATCGGACAGGGGTCTAATGAAAAACTGTTTTTT
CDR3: CASSRIGQGSNEKLFF